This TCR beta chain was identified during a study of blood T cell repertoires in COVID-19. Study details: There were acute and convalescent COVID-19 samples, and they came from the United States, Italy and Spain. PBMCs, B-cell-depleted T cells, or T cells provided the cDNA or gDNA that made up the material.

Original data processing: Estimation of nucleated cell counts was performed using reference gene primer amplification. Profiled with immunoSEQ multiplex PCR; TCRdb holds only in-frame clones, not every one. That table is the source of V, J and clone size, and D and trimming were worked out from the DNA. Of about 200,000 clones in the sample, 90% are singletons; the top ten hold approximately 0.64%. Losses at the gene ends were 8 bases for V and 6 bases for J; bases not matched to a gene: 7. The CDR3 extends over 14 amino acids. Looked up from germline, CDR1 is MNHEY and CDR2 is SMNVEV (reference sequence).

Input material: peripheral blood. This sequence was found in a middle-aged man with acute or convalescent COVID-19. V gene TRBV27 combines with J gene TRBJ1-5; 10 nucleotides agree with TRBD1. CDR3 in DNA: TGTGCCAGCCGAGACAGGGGGCCTTTTCAGCCCCAGCATTTT. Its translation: CASRDRGPFQPQHF.